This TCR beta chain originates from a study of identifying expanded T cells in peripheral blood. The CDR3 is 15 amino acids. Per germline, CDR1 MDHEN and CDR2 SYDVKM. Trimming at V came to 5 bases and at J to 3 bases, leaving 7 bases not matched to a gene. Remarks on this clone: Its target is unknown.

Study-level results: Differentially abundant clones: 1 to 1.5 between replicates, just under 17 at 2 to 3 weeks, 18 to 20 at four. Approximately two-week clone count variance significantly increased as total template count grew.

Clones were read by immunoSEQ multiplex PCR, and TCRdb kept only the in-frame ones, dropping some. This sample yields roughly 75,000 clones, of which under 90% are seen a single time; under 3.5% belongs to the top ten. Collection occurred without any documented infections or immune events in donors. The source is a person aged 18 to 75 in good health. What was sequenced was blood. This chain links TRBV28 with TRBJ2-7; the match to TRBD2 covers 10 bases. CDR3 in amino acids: CASSPSGTSVYEQYF. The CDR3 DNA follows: TGTGCCAGCAGTCCCTCCGGGACTAGCGTCTACGAGCAGTACTTC.